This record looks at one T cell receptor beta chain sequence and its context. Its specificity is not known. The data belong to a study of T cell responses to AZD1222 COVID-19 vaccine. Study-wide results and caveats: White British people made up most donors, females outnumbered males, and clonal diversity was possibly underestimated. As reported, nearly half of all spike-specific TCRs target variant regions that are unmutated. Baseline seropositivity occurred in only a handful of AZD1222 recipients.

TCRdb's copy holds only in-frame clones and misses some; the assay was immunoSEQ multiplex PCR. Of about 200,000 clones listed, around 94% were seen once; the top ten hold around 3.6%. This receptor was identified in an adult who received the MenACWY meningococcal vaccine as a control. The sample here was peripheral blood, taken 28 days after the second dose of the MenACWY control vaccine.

CDR3 sequence: CASSVAQFLSNTEAFF. The CDR3 region has the DNA TGTGCCAGCAGCGTGGCCCAGTTTTTATCGAACACTGAAGCTTTCTTT. The rearrangement joins TRBV9 to TRBJ1-1; D ambiguous. Germline lookup yields CDR1 SGDLS and CDR2 YYNGEE. V shed 2 bases and J shed 1 base, with 15 bases lying between them. The CDR3 sequence is 16 residues long.